A single sample gave rise to the 15 T cell receptor beta chains below, sequenced in a study of T cell changes during pregnancy in multiple sclerosis. The table came from immunoSEQ multiplex PCR; TCRdb's copy has only in-frame clones and leaves some out. Of about 36,000 clones in the sample, approximately 92% are singletons; the top ten hold 0.43%. The sequencing here drew on CD4+ T cells from peripheral blood mononuclear cells, taken in the third trimester of pregnancy. The source is a female donor in good health, enrolled as a control in a pregnancy study.

The genes are TRBV9 and TRBJ1-2, with TRBD1 matching over 7 bases. The trim removed 0 bases at V and 8 bases at J, leaving 7 bases unmatched. Per germline, CDR1 SGDLS and CDR2 YYNGEE. The CDR3 is made up of 14 amino acids. The CDR3 here is CASSVVGGAGGYTF. The CDR3 region has the DNA TGTGCCAGCAGCGTAGTAGGGGGCGCAGGAGGCTACACCTTC. Using reference TRBV9 and TRBJ1-2 for the parts outside the CDR3, the full variable domain is DSGVTQTPKHLITATGQRVTLRCSPRSGDLSVYWYQQSLDQGLQFLIQYYNGEERAKGNILERFSAQQFPDLHSELNLSSLELGDSALYFCASSVVGGAGGYTFGSGTRLTVV.

The CDR3 here is CATSRDSRQLAFNGYTF. The CDR3 region has the DNA TGTGCCACCAGCAGAGATAGTAGACAACTAGCATTCAATGGCTACACCTTC. The chain has TRBV15 and TRBJ1-2; no reliable D call. The V gene's germline CDR1 is LNHNV and CDR2 YYDKDF (reference sequence). The CDR3 extends over 17 amino acids. Trimming stripped 0 bases from V and 6 bases from J, with 20 bases between.

The chain joins TRBV2 to TRBJ2-1; 12 bases are shared with TRBD2. With 7 bases clipped from V and 8 bases from J, the junction kept 9 bases outside the gene matches. CDR1 SNHLY and CDR2 FYNNEI come from the germline V gene. This CDR3 has 15 amino acids. This CDR3 is CASTGRTSGVDEQFF. As DNA, the CDR3 is TGTGCCAGCACCGGTAGGACTAGCGGGGTCGATGAGCAGTTCTTC. The variable domain in full, with the rest retrieved from reference TRBV2 and TRBJ2-1, is EPEVTQTPSHQVTQMGQEVILRCVPISNHLYFYWYRQILGQKVEFLVSFYNNEISEKSEIFDDQFSVERPDGSNFTLKIRSTKLEDSAMYFCASTGRTSGVDEQFFGPGTRLTVL.

This clone was detected once. V is TRBV4-1 and J is TRBJ1-5; D is unresolved. CDR3 length equals 17 residues. From germline, CDR1 is MGHRA and CDR2 YSYEKL. The V end was cut by 0 bases, the J end by 3 bases, with 15 bases between. In nucleotides, the CDR3 is TGCGCCAGCAGCCAAGATTCGCCAGGCGCTTACAATCAGCCCCAGCATTTT. The encoded protein is CASSQDSPGAYNQPQHF.

This sequence joins TRBV27 and TRBJ2-5, with TRBD2 matching over 8 bases. The CDR3 spans 17 residues. Losses at the gene ends were 8 bases for V and 1 base for J; bases not matched to a gene: 15. CDR1 MNHEY and CDR2 SMNVEV come from the germline V gene (reference sequence). CDR3 coding DNA: TGTGCCAGCGTCCCCCGTTTTGGGAGCGGGGGCCAAGAGACCCAGTACTTC. It yields the protein CASVPRFGSGGQETQYF.

The chain is built from TRBV4-1 and TRBJ2-3, with D possibly TRBD2 on 6 matching bases. Trimming removed 4 bases at V and 0 bases at J, with 11 bases between. The CDR3 consists of 15 residues. CDR1 is MGHRA and CDR2 is YSYEKL in the germline V gene. CDR3 nucleotides: TGCGCCAGCAGCCTTCGGGAGACTAGCACAGATACGCAGTATTTT. This sequence encodes CASSLRETSTDTQYF.

The chain recombines TRBV5-4 with TRBJ2-2; possible D gene TRBD1, 6 bases. Trimming cost V 4 bases and J 1 base, with 11 bases left between them. In germline, CDR1 is SGHNT, CDR2 YYREEE (reference sequence). The CDR3 extends over 15 amino acids. The CDR3, as DNA: TGTGCCAGCAGCCCCGGGACACTGAACACCGGGGAGCTGTTTTTT. Its protein product is CASSPGTLNTGELFF.

V and J are TRBV28 and TRBJ1-1; D is possibly TRBD1 (5 bases). The CDR3 runs 17 residues. The V and J ends lost 1 base and 1 base respectively, with 16 bases between them. CDR1 is MDHEN, CDR2 SYDVKM, per germline. The CDR3 protein is CASSLFGRGTANTEAFF. Here the CDR3 DNA reads TGTGCCAGCAGTTTATTTGGGAGGGGCACGGCGAACACTGAAGCTTTCTTT.

For the CDR3, the DNA is TGTGCCAGCAGCCCGAAAGGGGGCAGGGCGAATTCACCCCTCCACTTT. Translating gives CASSPKGGRANSPLHF. V is TRBV11-1 and J is TRBJ1-6; 7 bases align to TRBD1. In germline, CDR1 is SGHAT, CDR2 FQDESV (reference sequence). The length of the CDR3 is 16 residues. V trimming: 5 bases; J trimming: 7 bases; junction bases outside the gene matches: 11.

This clone has only a few counts. V is TRBV11-2 and J is TRBJ1-1; perhaps TRBD1 as D (5 bases). Between the trimmed V and J ends, which lost 4 bases and 6 bases, there was a span of 12 bases. The CDR3 runs 13 residues. CDR1 is SGHAT, CDR2 FQNNGV, per germline. The CDR3, as DNA: TGTGCCAGCAGCTGGGGGGTACCGGCTGAAGCTTTCTTT. It specifies CASSWGVPAEAFF.

The chain employs TRBV4-3 and TRBJ1-2; possibly TRBD1 for D (5 bases). The V end lost 1 base, the J end lost 7 bases, and 16 bases lay between the germline ends. The CDR3 spans 15 residues. Germline V gene lookup returns CDR1 LGHNA and CDR2 YSLEER. CDR3 sequence: CASSQVVEGGGGYTF. The CDR3 bases are TGCGCCAGCAGCCAAGTTGTGGAGGGTGGGGGTGGCTACACCTTC.

The chain couples TRBV7-9 to TRBJ2-1; 8 nucleotides align to TRBD2. Germline V lookup: CDR1 SEHNR, CDR2 FQNEAQ (reference sequence). The J segment lost 5 bases and the V segment lost 4 bases, leaving 10 bases of the junction unmatched. This CDR3 spans 16 amino acids. CDR3 amino acids: CASSSWLLLADNEQFF. The CDR3 DNA is TGTGCCAGCAGCTCGTGGCTACTACTAGCGGACAATGAGCAGTTCTTC.

This sequence joins TRBV7-9 and TRBJ1-1; no reliable D call. V lost 1 base, J lost 2 bases, and 8 bases lay in between. CDR1 is SEHNR and CDR2 is FQNEAQ in the germline V gene (reference sequence). The CDR3 loop spans 14 amino acids. CDR3 coding DNA: TGTGCCAGCAGCTTAGGCGGCGCTAACACTGAAGCTTTCTTT. Translating it yields CASSLGGANTEAFF.

The chain links TRBV7-2 to TRBJ2-5, with 8 bases aligning to TRBD1. The CDR3 contains 15 residues. J was trimmed by 6 bases and V by 5 bases; bases with no gene match: 11. The V gene's germline CDR1 is SGHTA and CDR2 FQGNSA. Here the CDR3 reads CASSEDAGGLKTQYF. The CDR3 DNA reads TGTGCCAGCAGCGAGGATGCAGGGGGCTTGAAGACCCAGTACTTC.

The sample holds one count of this clone. The chain recombines TRBV4-1 with TRBJ2-7; 7 nucleotides match TRBD1. CDR3 size: 15 residues. With 4 bases clipped from V and 2 bases from J, the junction kept 8 bases outside the gene matches. Per germline, CDR1 MGHRA and CDR2 YSYEKL. CDR3 coding DNA: TGCGCCAGCAGCCGACGACAGGGCGACCCCTACGAGCAGTACTTC. It is translated as CASSRRQGDPYEQYF.